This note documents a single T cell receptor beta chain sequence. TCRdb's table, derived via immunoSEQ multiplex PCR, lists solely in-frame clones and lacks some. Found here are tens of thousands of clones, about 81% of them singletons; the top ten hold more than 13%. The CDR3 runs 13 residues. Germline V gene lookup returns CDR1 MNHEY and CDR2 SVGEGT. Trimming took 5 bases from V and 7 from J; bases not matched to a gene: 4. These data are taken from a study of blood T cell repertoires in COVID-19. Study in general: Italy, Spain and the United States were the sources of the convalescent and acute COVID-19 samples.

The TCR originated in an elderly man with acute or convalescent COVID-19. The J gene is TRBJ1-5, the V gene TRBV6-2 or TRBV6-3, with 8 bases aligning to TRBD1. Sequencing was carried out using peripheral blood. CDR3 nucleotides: TGTGCCAGCAGTCCGGACAGGGCACAGCCCCAGCATTTT. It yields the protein CASSPDRAQPQHF.